A selection of T cell receptor beta chains follows, all from one sample in a study of T cells after yellow fever vaccination. Using its own MiXCR run on the 5' RACE reads, TCRdb lists one record per CDR3 protein. This sample has 550,000 to 750,000 distinct CDR3 sequences, with approximately 13% found just once. Material: PBMCs, obtained on the day of the yellow fever booster vaccination. The receptors come from a man aged 30 to 39 who received the YFV17D yellow fever vaccine. CDR3s include the opening cysteine and the closing phenylalanine or tryptophan. Size tells how often a clone was seen (once, few, many) or the class of an expanded clone, and some rows leave it out.

v_call	clone_size	j_call	cdr3_aa
TRBV7-6	few	TRBJ1-6	CASSLPSLGRGGSPLHF
TRBV14	.	TRBJ2-6	CASSQAVTQSRSGANVLTF
TRBV11-2	.	TRBJ1-2	CASSLGGGGYTF
TRBV5-1	few	TRBJ2-5	CASSRQPGETQYF
TRBV19	few	TRBJ2-7	CASSRSMGYEQYF
TRBV12-3/TRBV12-4	few	TRBJ1-5	CASTPNEDQPQHF
TRBV20-1	few	TRBJ1-4	CSARGSRGREKLFF
TRBV7-9	many	TRBJ2-3	CASSLAMTSGSTDTQYF
TRBV11-2	.	TRBJ2-3	CASSVFAARLKRDTDTQYF
TRBV20-1	few	TRBJ1-2	CSARSRGEEYYYGYTF
TRBV6-1	few	TRBJ1-6	CASRQGFNVGSPLHF
TRBV12-3/TRBV12-4	many	TRBJ1-6	CASTRGGWNSPLHF
TRBV12-3/TRBV12-4	few	TRBJ2-1	CASKIAGGTYNEQFF
TRBV20-1	.	TRBJ2-2	CSTSPFGASGELFF
TRBV20-1	few	TRBJ2-3	CSALAGPRQYF
TRBV12-5	few	TRBJ1-5	CASGSGPQNQPQHF
TRBV11-2	.	TRBJ2-1	CASSLGPHPELAGWNEQFF
TRBV12-3/TRBV12-4	.	TRBJ2-7	CASSPRGGNSYEQYF
TRBV20-1	.	TRBJ1-1	CSARDPRDREGTEAFF
TRBV6-1	few	TRBJ2-7	CASMLAGNTYEQYF
TRBV7-3	.	TRBJ2-1	CASSLTRQDEQFF
TRBV11-3	few	TRBJ2-3	CASSSGSLGDTQYF
TRBV9	few	TRBJ2-7	CASSVGGLGEEQYF
TRBV6-1	few	TRBJ1-2	CASRDTGGHYGYTF
TRBV10-2	many	TRBJ2-7	CASSDSGQTYEQYF
TRBV7-2	.	TRBJ2-3	CASSPTLLARGTDTQYF
TRBV6-5	.	TRBJ2-2	CASITLASGRVGGELFF
TRBV7-2	few	TRBJ2-3	CASSSKTSGRVPDTQYF
TRBV5-4	.	TRBJ2-1	CASSLGEAGQFF
TRBV9	.	TRBJ2-1	CASSVGAGGASGDNEQFF
TRBV18	few	TRBJ2-7	CASSSVGQAEGQYF
TRBV7-7	few	TRBJ2-7	CASSPSGSLHEQYF
TRBV27	few	TRBJ1-5	CASRSWGLGSNQPQHF
TRBV6-5	many	TRBJ2-2	CASSYGVGELFF
TRBV20-1	.	TRBJ1-5	CSARGDSSNQPQHF
TRBV6-2/TRBV6-3	.	TRBJ2-1	CASSYPRTRGISEQFF
TRBV10-1	.	TRBJ2-7	CARPGLAAYEQYF
TRBV11-2	.	TRBJ2-3	CASSLTYQLAGGLGNTQYF
TRBV29-1	few	TRBJ2-7	CSVRDRESYEQYF
TRBV10-3	.	TRBJ1-5	CAISEAGVDSGANQPQHF
TRBV5-1	.	TRBJ1-1	CASSLGQGAMAFF
TRBV7-2	few	TRBJ2-6	CASSSQGYGANVLTF
TRBV27	few	TRBJ2-6	CASRPGTVNVLTF